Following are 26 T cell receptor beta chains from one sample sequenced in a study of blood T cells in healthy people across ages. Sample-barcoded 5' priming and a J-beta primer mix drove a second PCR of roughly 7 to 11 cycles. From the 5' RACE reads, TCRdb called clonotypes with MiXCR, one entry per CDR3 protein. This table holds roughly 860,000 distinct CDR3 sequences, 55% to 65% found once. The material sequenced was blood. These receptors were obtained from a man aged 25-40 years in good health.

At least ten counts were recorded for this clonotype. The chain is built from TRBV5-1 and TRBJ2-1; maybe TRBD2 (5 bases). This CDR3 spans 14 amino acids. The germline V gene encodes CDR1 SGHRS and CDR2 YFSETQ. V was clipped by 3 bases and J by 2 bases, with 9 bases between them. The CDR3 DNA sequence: TGCGCCAGCAGCTCTGGACTGGCCTACAATGAGCAGTTCTTC. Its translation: CASSSGLAYNEQFF.

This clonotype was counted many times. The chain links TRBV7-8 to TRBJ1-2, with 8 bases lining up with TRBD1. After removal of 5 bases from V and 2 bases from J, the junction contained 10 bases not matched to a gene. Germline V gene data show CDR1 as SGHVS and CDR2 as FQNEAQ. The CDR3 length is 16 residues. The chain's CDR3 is CASSPHVRQGNYGYTF. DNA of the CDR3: TGTGCCAGCAGCCCACACGTTCGACAGGGGAACTATGGCTACACCTTC.

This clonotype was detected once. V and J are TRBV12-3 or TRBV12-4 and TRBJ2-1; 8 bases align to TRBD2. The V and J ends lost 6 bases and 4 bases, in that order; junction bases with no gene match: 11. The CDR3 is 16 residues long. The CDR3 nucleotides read TGTGCCAGCAGCGCTCACGGGGGGGCGGCGTACAATGAGCAGTTCTTC. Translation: CASSAHGGAAYNEQFF.

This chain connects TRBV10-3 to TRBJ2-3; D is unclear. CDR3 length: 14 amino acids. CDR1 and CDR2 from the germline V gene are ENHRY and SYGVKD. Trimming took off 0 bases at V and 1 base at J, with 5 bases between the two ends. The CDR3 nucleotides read TGTGCCATCAGTGAGTCGGTCGGCACAGATACGCAGTATTTT. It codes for CAISESVGTDTQYF.

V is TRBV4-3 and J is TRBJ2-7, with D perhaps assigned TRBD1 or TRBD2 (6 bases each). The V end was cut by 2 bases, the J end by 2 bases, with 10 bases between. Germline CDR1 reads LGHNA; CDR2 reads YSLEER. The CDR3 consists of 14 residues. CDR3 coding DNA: TGCGCCAGCAGCCAAAGGAGGGGGACCTACGAGCAGTACTTC. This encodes CASSQRRGTYEQYF.

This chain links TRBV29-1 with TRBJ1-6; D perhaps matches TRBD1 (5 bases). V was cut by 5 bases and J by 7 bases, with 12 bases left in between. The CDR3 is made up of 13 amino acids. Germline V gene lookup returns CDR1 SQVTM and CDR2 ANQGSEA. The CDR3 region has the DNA TGCAGCGTTCGGGGAGAGGGGAATTCACCCCTCCACTTT. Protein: CSVRGEGNSPLHF.

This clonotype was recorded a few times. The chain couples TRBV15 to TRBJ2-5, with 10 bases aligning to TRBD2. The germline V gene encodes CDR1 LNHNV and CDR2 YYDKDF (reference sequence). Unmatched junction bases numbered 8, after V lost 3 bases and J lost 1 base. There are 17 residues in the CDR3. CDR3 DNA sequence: TGTGCCACCAGCAGCGATACTAGCGGGGCTTCCCAAGAGACCCAGTACTTC. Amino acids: CATSSDTSGASQETQYF.

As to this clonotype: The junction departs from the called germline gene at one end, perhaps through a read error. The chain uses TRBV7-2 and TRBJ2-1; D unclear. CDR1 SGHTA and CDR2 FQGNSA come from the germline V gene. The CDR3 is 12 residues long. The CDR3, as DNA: TGTGCCAGCAGCTTCGTAGTCAATGAGCAGTTCTTT. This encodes CASSFVVNEQFF.

Here the CDR3 reads CASRADSNEQFF. The CDR3 nucleotides read TGTGCCAGCAGGGCCGACAGCAATGAGCAGTTCTTC. The rearrangement uses TRBV6-2 or TRBV6-3 and TRBJ2-1; D possibly corresponds to TRBD1 (5 bases). The V gene's germline CDR1 is MNHEY and CDR2 SVGEGT. Trimming took 6 bases from V and 6 from J, leaving 9 bases between them. This CDR3 has 12 residues.

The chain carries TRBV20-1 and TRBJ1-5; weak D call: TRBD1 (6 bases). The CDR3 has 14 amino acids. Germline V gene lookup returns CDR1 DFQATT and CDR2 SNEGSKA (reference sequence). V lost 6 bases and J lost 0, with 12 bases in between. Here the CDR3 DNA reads TGCAGTGCAAAACAGGGTAATAGCAATCAGCCCCAGCATTTT. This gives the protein CSAKQGNSNQPQHF.

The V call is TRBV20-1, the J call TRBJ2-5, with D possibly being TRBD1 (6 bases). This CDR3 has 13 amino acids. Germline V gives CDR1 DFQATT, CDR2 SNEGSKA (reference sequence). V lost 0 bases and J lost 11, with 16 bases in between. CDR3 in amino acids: CSAREQGLLAQYF. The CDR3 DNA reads TGCAGTGCTAGAGAGCAGGGGCTGCTCGCGCAGTACTTC.

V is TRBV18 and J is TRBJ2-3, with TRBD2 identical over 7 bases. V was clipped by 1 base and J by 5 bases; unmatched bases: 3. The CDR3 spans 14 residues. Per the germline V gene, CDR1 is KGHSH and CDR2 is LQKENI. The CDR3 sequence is CASSPRRGVDTQYF. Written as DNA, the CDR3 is TGTGCCAGCTCACCACGACGGGGGGTAGATACGCAGTATTTT.

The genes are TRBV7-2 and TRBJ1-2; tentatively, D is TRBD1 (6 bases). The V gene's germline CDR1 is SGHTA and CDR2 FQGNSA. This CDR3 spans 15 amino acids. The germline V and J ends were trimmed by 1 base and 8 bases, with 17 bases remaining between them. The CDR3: CASSLVSGGAEGYTF. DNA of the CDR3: TGTGCCAGCAGCTTAGTTTCGGGGGGCGCGGAGGGCTACACCTTC.

CDR3 nucleotide sequence: TGTGCCAGCAGCTTCGGACAGGGGCTTAGGGACACTGAAGCTTTCTTT. The encoded protein is CASSFGQGLRDTEAFF. The chain has TRBV5-5 and TRBJ1-1; TRBD1 aligns across 9 bases. Germline V gene sequence: CDR1 SGHKS, CDR2 YYEKEE (reference sequence). CDR3 size: 16 residues. Trimming removed 2 bases from V and 3 bases from J; junction bases left unmatched: 8.

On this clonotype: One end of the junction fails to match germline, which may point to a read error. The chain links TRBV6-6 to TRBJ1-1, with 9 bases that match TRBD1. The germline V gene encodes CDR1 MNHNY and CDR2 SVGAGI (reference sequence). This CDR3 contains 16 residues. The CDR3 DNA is TGTGCCTGCAGCGACCCACAGGGGGCATTGAACACTGAAGCTTTCTTT. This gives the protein CACSDPQGALNTEAFF.

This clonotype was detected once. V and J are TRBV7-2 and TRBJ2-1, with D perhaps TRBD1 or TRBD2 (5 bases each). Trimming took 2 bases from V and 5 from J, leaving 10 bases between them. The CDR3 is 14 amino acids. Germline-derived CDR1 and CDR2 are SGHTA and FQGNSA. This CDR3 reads CASSLWDLDNEQFF. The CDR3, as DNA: TGTGCCAGCAGCTTATGGGACCTTGACAATGAGCAGTTCTTC.

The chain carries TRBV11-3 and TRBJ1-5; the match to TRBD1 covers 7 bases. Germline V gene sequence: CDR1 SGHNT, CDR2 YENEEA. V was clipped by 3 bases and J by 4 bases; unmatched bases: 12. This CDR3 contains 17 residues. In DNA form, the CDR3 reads TGTGCCAGCAGCTTCCCCGATGCAGGGGGTGTTAATCAGCCCCAGCATTTT. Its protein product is CASSFPDAGGVNQPQHF. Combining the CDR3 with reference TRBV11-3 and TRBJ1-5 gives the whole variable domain EAGVVQSPRYKIIEKKQPVAFWCNPISGHNTLYWYLQNLGQGPELLIRYENEEAVDDSQLPKDRFSAERLKGVDSTLKIQPAELGDSAVYLCASSFPDAGGVNQPQHFGDGTRLSIL.

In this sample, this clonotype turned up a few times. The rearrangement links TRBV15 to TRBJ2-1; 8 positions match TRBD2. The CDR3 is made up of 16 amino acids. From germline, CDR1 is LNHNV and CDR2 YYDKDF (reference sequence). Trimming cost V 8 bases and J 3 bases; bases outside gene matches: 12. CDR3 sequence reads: CATGVRGELFYNEQFF. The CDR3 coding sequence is TGTGCCACCGGGGTGCGGGGGGAGCTTTTCTACAATGAGCAGTTCTTC.

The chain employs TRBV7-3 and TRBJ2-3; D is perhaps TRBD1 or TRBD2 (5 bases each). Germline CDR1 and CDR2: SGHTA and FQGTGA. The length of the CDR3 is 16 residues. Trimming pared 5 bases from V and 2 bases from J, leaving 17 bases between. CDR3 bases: TGTGCCAGCAGCCGACGGGGCACGATGACCACAGATACGCAGTATTTT. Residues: CASSRRGTMTTDTQYF.

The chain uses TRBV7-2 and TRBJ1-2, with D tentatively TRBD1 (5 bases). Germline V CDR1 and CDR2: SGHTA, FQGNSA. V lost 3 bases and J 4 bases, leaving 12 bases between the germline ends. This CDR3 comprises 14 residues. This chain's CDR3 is CASSFSREPYGYTF. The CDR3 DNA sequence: TGTGCCAGCAGCTTTAGCAGGGAACCCTATGGCTACACCTTC.

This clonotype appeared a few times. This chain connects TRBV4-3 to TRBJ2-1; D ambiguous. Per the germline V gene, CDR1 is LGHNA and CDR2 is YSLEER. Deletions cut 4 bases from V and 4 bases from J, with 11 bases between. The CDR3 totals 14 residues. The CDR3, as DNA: TGCGCCAGCAGCCTACTCCCTGGGTACAATGAGCAGTTCTTC. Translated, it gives CASSLLPGYNEQFF.

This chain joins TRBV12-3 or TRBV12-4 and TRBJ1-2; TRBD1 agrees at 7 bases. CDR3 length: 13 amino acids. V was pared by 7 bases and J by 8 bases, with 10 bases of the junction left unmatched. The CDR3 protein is CASTLPGQRGYTF. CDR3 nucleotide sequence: TGTGCCAGCACTCTACCGGGACAGCGAGGCTACACCTTC.

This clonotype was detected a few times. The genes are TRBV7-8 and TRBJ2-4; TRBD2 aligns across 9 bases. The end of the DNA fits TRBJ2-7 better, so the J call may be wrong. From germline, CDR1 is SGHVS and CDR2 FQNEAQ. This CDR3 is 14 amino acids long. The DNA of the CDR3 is TGTGCCAGCAGCACCGGGACTAGCCTCCCCGAGCAGTACTTC. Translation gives CASSTGTSLPEQYF.

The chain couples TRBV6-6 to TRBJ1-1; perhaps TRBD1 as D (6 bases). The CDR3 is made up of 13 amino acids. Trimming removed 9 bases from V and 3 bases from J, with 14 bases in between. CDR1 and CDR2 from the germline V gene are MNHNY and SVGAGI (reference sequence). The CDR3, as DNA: TGTGCCAGTCAACAGGGACTTCACACTGAAGCTTTCTTT. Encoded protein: CASQQGLHTEAFF.

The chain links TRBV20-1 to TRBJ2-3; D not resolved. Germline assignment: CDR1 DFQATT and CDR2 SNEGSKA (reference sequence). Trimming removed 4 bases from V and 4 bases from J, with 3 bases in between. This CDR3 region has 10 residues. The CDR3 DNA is TGCAGTGCTAACTCAGATACGCAGTATTTT. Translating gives CSANSDTQYF.

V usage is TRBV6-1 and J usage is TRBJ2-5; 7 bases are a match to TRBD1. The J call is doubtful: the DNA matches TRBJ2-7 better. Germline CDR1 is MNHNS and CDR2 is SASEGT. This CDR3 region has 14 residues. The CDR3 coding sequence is TGTGCCAGCAGTGAAGCGACAGGGCCCCACGAGCAGTACTTC. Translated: CASSEATGPHEQYF.